The text below deals with one T cell receptor (beta chain). This sample is part of a study of OX40 agonist ivuxolimab in advanced cancers. CDR3 length: 15 residues. Germline CDR1 reads MNHEY; CDR2 reads SMNVEV (reference sequence). Trimming took off 3 bases at V and 0 bases at J, with 12 bases between the two ends. TCRdb keeps only in-frame clones here, not all; method: immunoSEQ multiplex PCR. This repertoire shows some 76,000 clones, 80% to 95% found once; its top ten account for over 6%. This chain joins TRBV27 and TRBJ2-7; no firm D call. This clonotype was obtained from an adult with an advanced solid tumor such as melanoma, head and neck, liver or kidney cancer. Sequenced here: CD4+ or CD8+ T cells sorted from blood, sampled in a trial of the OX40 agonist ivuxolimab. The CDR3 bases are TGTGCCAGCAGTTTGGGAACACCTTCCTCCTACGAGCAGTACTTC. It is translated as CASSLGTPSSYEQYF.